The entry below describes one T cell receptor (beta chain). Its cognate antigen is unknown. The data belong to a study of identical twins. General study results and limits: Invariant MAIT and iNKT cells could partly confound zero-insertion analyses. Cord blood's abundant beta clonotypes had fewer insertions, unlike memory repertoires. Alpha sequences that were out-of-frame and twin-shared showed an excess of low generation probability.

Germline CDR1 is GTSNPN and CDR2 is SVGIG (reference sequence). This CDR3 has 15 residues. V lost 0 bases to trimming and J lost 1 base, with 12 bases between them. TCRdb passed the 5' RACE reads through MiXCR, listing each CDR3 protein once. The sample consists of roughly 710,000 distinct CDR3 sequences, roughly 6.2% of them appearing once. The source material was naive T cells sorted from blood. V gene TRBV30 combines with J gene TRBJ1-1; D gene ambiguous. The source is a man aged 18 to 29 in good health. The chain's CDR3 is CAWSVTNRANTEAFF. The CDR3 region has the DNA TGTGCCTGGAGTGTAACGAATAGGGCGAACACTGAAGCTTTCTTT.